This TCR beta chain was identified during a study of siplizumab effects on memory and regulatory T cells. The V and J ends lost 3 bases and 11 bases, in that order; junction bases with no gene match: 7. The CDR3 totals 13 residues. Germline V CDR1 and CDR2: MNHEY, SMNVEV (reference sequence). To note about this clone: Its matching antigen is unknown.

Whole-study findings and limits: Researchers could map only a minor fraction of alloreactive clones to unstimulated subsets. The average Treg-derived proportion among mappable alloreactive CD4+ clones was roughly 70% with siplizumab versus 26.9% in controls. Memory T cells appeared less diverse than naive cells, which seemed to contribute substantially to alloresponse. Confirmation was lacking for the suppressive function of proliferating Tregs derived from siplizumab cultures.

The data were produced by immunoSEQ multiplex PCR, yet TCRdb's version contains in-frame clones alone and is incomplete. The profile shows approximately 120,000 clones, roughly nine tenths of them singletons. This receptor was identified in a human donor in good health. Sequenced sample: Tregs sorted from blood. This sequence joins TRBV27 and TRBJ2-1; 7 nucleotides align to TRBD2. CDR3 coding DNA: TGTGCCAGCAGTTTTGCGGGGGAGGATAAGCAGTTCTTC. Protein: CASSFAGEDKQFF.